Below, 16 T cell receptor beta chains from the same sample are listed, as sequenced in a study of shared clonotypes between healthy human individuals. This table comes from immunoSEQ multiplex PCR, and its TCRdb copy is limited to in-frame clones, with some not included. The table has over a million clones, 75% to 80% seen once. What was sequenced was memory CD4+ T cells from PBMCs. Subset specified: CD45RA-negative fraction. The receptors were gathered from a man between 18 and 29 years old in good health. Some clones in this sample may be carry-over from other donors' samples.

This chain uses TRBV15 with TRBJ2-1; weak D call: TRBD2 (5 bases). CDR3 length: 13 amino acids. Between the trimmed V and J ends, which lost 5 bases and 12 bases, there was a span of 17 bases. Germline CDR1 LNHNV, CDR2 YYDKDF (reference sequence). CDR3 bases: TGTGCCACCAGCCCCCGAAATTCTGAGGGGCAGTTCTTC. Its translation is CATSPRNSEGQFF.

A note on this clone: The same CDR3 is also encoded by other DNA sequences in this sample. The rearrangement uses TRBV4-1 and TRBJ1-1; D perhaps matches TRBD1 (5 bases). Germline V gene sequence: CDR1 MGHRA, CDR2 YSYEKL. The CDR3 consists of 13 residues. V gave up 1 base and J gave up 5 bases, with 8 bases separating them. The CDR3 nucleotides read TGCGCCAGCAGCCAAGGGGGGGTGACTGAAGCTTTCTTT. Amino acids: CASSQGGVTEAFF.

The gene calls are TRBV10-3 and TRBJ2-4, with D possibly being TRBD1 (5 bases). The CDR3 loop spans 14 amino acids. Trimming took off 2 bases at V and 7 bases at J, with 12 bases between the two ends. Germline V gene sequence: CDR1 ENHRY, CDR2 SYGVKD. CDR3 amino acids: CAISESQGKNIQYF. The DNA of the CDR3 is TGTGCCATCAGTGAGAGTCAGGGTAAGAACATTCAGTACTTC.

The chain links TRBV6-1 to TRBJ2-2, with D tentatively TRBD2 (5 bases). The CDR3 spans 13 residues. CDR1 and CDR2 from the germline V gene are MNHNS and SASEGT. The V and J ends lost 3 bases and 8 bases respectively, with 10 bases between them. In DNA form, the CDR3 reads TGTGCCAGCAGTGAGCGGGTCGGGGGGGAGCTGTTTTTT. It yields the protein CASSERVGGELFF.

Comments on this clone: The same CDR3 is also encoded by other DNA sequences in this sample. This chain joins TRBV5-1 and TRBJ2-1, with 13 bases aligning to TRBD2. The germline V gene encodes CDR1 SGHRS and CDR2 YFSETQ. The CDR3 length is 15 residues. V gave up 4 bases and J gave up 6 bases; unmatched junction bases: 4. CDR3 nucleotides: TGCGCCAGCAGCCCTGGACTAGCGGGAGTCAATGAGCAGTTCTTC. Residues: CASSPGLAGVNEQFF. The variable domain in full, completed from reference TRBV5-1 and TRBJ2-1, reads KAGVTQTPRYLIKTRGQQVTLSCSPISGHRSVSWYQQTPGQGLQFLFEYFSETQRNKGNFPGRFSGRQFSNSRSEMNVSTLELGDSALYLCASSPGLAGVNEQFFGPGTRLTVL.

The chain is built from TRBV6-5 and TRBJ2-7, with 10 nucleotides matching TRBD2. V dropped 6 bases and J dropped 0; count of bases not matched to a gene: 2. CDR3 length: 14 amino acids. Germline CDR1 reads MNHEY; CDR2 reads SVGAGI. CDR3 DNA: TGTGCCAGCAGCGGGACTAGCGACTCCTACGAGCAGTACTTC. This codes for CASSGTSDSYEQYF.

This clone has only one observation. The chain has TRBV7-2 and TRBJ2-7, with TRBD2 matching over 11 bases. Germline lookup yields CDR1 SGHTA and CDR2 FQGNSA. This CDR3 has 17 amino acids. V was clipped by 3 bases and J by 2 bases; unmatched bases: 9. The CDR3 reads CASSFASGRYDPYEQYF. The CDR3 region has the DNA TGTGCCAGCAGCTTCGCTAGCGGGAGGTATGATCCCTACGAGCAGTACTTC.

V and J are TRBV5-4 and TRBJ2-3; no firm D call. Deletions cut 4 bases from V and 4 bases from J, with 19 bases between. CDR3 length: 16 amino acids. Germline V gene lookup returns CDR1 SGHNT and CDR2 YYREEE (reference sequence). The CDR3 DNA is TGTGCCAGCAGCCCCCTGCAGATCCCGGCGGCAGATACGCAGTATTTT. The encoded protein is CASSPLQIPAADTQYF. The whole variable domain, filled in from reference TRBV5-4 and TRBJ2-3, reads ETGVTQSPTHLIKTRGQQVTLRCSSQSGHNTVSWYQQALGQGPQFIFQYYREEENGRGNFPPRFSGLQFPNYSSELNVNALELDDSALYLCASSPLQIPAADTQYFGPGTRLTVL.

This chain joins TRBV2 and TRBJ2-7; 9 bases are shared with TRBD1. Unmatched junction bases numbered 7, after V lost 8 bases and J lost 5 bases. The CDR3 consists of 13 residues. The germline CDR1 and CDR2 sequences are SNHLY and FYNNEI. The CDR3 nucleotides are TGTGCCAGCTTCGGGACAGGGTCCCACGAGCAGTACTTC. Protein product: CASFGTGSHEQYF. Supplemented by reference TRBV2 and TRBJ2-7, the full variable domain reads EPEVTQTPSHQVTQMGQEVILRCVPISNHLYFYWYRQILGQKVEFLVSFYNNEISEKSEIFDDQFSVERPDGSNFTLKIRSTKLEDSAMYFCASFGTGSHEQYFGPGTRLTVT.

This clone was counted between two and nine times. The chain links TRBV7-2 to TRBJ2-1, with TRBD2 matching over 14 bases. V was pared by 4 bases and J by 5 bases, with 13 bases of the junction left unmatched. The CDR3 contains 19 residues. Germline assignment: CDR1 SGHTA and CDR2 FQGNSA. The CDR3 DNA follows: TGTGCCAGCAGCTCTCCAGCCGGGACTAGCGGGAGCACCAACAATGAGCAGTTCTTC. Amino acid sequence: CASSSPAGTSGSTNNEQFF.

This rearrangement joins TRBV28 to TRBJ2-3, with 7 bases matching TRBD2. Per the germline V gene, CDR1 is MDHEN and CDR2 is SYDVKM. The CDR3 is 16 residues long. Trimming took 2 bases from V and 1 from J; bases not matched to a gene: 6. The CDR3 here is CASSLEAGLRTDTQYF. As DNA, the CDR3 is TGTGCCAGCAGTTTAGAAGCGGGACTACGCACAGATACGCAGTATTTT.

CDR3 region: CASSFNRVLNTGELFF. As DNA, the CDR3 is TGTGCCAGCAGCTTCAACAGGGTACTGAACACCGGGGAGCTGTTTTTT. The chain combines TRBV5-6 with TRBJ2-2, with D possibly being TRBD1 (6 bases). The V and J ends lost 2 bases and 1 base respectively, with 12 bases between them. Per the germline V gene, CDR1 is SGHDT and CDR2 is YYEEEE. The CDR3 sequence is 16 residues long.

This clone was seen only a few times. One base away lies a much larger clone, so this may be a sequencing read error. The sample contains more than one DNA sequence encoding this CDR3. V and J are TRBV7-2 and TRBJ2-3; no clear D gene. The V end lost 3 bases, the J end lost 4 bases, and 5 bases lay between the germline ends. Germline-derived CDR1 and CDR2 are SGHTA and FQGNSA. The CDR3 contains 12 residues. The CDR3 here is CASSFGPDTQYF. CDR3 DNA sequence: TGTGCCAGCAGCTTCGGCCCAGATACGCAGTATTTT.

The chain links TRBV5-1 to TRBJ1-2; 7 bases are shared with TRBD1. Germline V gene data show CDR1 as SGHRS and CDR2 as YFSETQ. The ends lost 1 base at V and 8 bases at J; junction bases unmatched: 8. This CDR3 is 14 amino acids long. The CDR3 coding sequence is TGCGCCAGCAGCTTGCGTGGTCAGGGGGAAGGCTACACCTTC. As protein: CASSLRGQGEGYTF.

The chain uses TRBV27 and TRBJ1-2; 9 nucleotides agree with TRBD1. The germline V gene has CDR1 MNHEY and CDR2 SMNVEV (reference sequence). The CDR3 runs to 14 residues. V gave up 6 bases and J gave up 5 bases; unmatched junction bases: 7. CDR3 residues: CASSTRQGEYGYTF. The CDR3, as DNA: TGTGCCAGCAGCACACGACAGGGGGAATATGGCTACACCTTC.

Concerning this clone itself: Other DNA sequences of this sample code for an identical CDR3. This chain uses TRBV9 with TRBJ2-3; D ambiguous. Germline CDR1 and CDR2: SGDLS and YYNGEE. The germline V and J ends were trimmed by 0 bases and 6 bases, with 8 bases remaining between them. This CDR3 is 13 amino acids long. Here the CDR3 reads CASSVVPTDTQYF. In DNA, the CDR3 is TGTGCCAGCAGCGTAGTCCCGACGGATACGCAGTATTTT.